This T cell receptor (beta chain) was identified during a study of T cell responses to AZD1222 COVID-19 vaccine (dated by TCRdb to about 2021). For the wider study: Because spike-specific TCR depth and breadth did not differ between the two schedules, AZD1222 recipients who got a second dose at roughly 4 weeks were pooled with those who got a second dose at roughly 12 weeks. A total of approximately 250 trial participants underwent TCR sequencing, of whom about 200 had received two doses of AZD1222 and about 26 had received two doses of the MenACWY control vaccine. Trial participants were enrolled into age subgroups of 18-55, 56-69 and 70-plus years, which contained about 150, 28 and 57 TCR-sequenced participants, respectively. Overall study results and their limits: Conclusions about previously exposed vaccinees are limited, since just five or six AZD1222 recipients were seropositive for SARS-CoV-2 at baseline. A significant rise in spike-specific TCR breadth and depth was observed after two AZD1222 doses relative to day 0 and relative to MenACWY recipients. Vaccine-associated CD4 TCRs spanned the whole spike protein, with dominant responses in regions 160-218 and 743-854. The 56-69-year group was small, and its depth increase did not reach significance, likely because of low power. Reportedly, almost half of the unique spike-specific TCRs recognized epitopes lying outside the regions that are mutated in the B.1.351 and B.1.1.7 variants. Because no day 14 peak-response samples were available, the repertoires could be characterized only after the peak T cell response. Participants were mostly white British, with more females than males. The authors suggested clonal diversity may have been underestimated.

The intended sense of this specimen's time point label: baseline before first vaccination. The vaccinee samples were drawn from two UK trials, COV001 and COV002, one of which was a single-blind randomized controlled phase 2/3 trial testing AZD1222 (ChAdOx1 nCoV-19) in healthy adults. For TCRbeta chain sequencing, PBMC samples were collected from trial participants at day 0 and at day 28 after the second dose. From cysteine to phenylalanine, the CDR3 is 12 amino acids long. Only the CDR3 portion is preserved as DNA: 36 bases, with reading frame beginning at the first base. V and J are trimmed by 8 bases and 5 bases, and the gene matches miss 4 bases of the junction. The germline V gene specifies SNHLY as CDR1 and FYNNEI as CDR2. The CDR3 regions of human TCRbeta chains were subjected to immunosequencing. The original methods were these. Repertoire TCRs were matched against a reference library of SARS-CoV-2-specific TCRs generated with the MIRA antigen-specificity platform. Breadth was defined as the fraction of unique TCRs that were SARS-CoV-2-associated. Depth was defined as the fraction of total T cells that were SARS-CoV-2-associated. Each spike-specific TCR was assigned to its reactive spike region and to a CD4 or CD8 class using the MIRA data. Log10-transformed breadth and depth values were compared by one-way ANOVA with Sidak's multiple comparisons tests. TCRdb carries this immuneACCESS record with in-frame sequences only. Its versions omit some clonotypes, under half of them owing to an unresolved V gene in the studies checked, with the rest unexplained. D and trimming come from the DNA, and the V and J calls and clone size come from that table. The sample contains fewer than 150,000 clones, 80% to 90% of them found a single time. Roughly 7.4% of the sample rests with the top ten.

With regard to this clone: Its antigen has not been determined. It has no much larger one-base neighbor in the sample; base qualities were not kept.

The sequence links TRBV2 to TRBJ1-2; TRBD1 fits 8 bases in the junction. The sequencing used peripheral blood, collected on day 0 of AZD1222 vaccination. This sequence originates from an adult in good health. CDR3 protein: CASLGQGYGYTF. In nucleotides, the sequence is TGTGCCAGCTTAGGACAGGGTTATGGCTACACCTTC. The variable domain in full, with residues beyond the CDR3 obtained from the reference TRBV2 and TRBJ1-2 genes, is EPEVTQTPSHQVTQMGQEVILRCVPISNHLYFYWYRQILGQKVEFLVSFYNNEISEKSEIFDDQFSVERPDGSNFTLKIRSTKLEDSAMYFCASLGQGYGYTFGSGTRLTVV.